A selection of T cell receptor beta chains follows, all from one sample in a study of technical replicates of blood from a handful of donors. The method was immunoSEQ multiplex PCR; TCRdb's version includes in-frame clones alone and lacks a portion of them. The sample lists roughly 73,000 clones, 85% to 95% occurring once. What was sequenced was T cells isolated from PBMCs. The receptor source for this set is a human donor in good health. Each CDR3 is given with its conserved first and last residue. D genes are given only for firm matches. Where a row states a size, it is once, few, many or the class of an expanded clone; other rows omit it.

d_call,j_call,v_call,clone_size,cdr3_nt,cdr3_aa
TRBD2,TRBJ2-1,TRBV7-3,.,TGTGCCAGCAGCTTATCGAGAGGGACTAGCGGGCCCTACAATGAGCAGTTCTTC,CASSLSRGTSGPYNEQFF
.,TRBJ2-7,TRBV27,.,TGTGCCAGCAGTACCCCGGGACTCTCCTACGAGCAGTACTTC,CASSTPGLSYEQYF
.,TRBJ2-7,TRBV29-1,.,TGCAGCGCCGTGTTGGCAGGACTCTACGAGCAGTACTTC,CSAVLAGLYEQYF
TRBD1,TRBJ1-1,TRBV28,.,TGTGCCAGCCGAAATACAGGGGGCGGGTCTGAAGCTTTCTTT,CASRNTGGGSEAFF
TRBD1,TRBJ1-5,TRBV19,.,TGTGCCAGTAGTATAGGAACTGGGACAGCGTATAGCAATCAGCCCCAGCATTTT,CASSIGTGTAYSNQPQHF
.,TRBJ1-1,TRBV7-3,few,TGTGCCAGCAGCCCGCAAGTGGTCAGGGCGGGGATTAACACTGAAGCTTTCTTT,CASSPQVVRAGINTEAFF
.,TRBJ1-2,TRBV28,.,TGTGCCAGCTCTCCAGGGGAGCAGGGTGTCTATGGCTACACCTTC,CASSPGEQGVYGYTF
.,TRBJ2-2,TRBV6-1,.,TGTGCCAGCAGTGAAGGGTGGGCTATCACCGGGGAGCTGTTTTTT,CASSEGWAITGELFF
.,TRBJ2-7,TRBV4-1,.,TGCGCCAGCAGCTACCTCTACGGCTACGAGCAGTACTTC,CASSYLYGYEQYF
.,TRBJ2-5,TRBV18,.,TGTGCCAGCTCACCAAGGGGCGAAGAGACCCAGTACTTC,CASSPRGEETQYF
TRBD2,TRBJ2-1,TRBV5-4,.,TGTGCCAGCAGCGTTAGCGGGGGGGCCTACAATGAGCAGTTCTTC,CASSVSGGAYNEQFF
TRBD2,TRBJ2-7,TRBV5-1,.,TGCGCCAGCAGCTTGGACTCTAGCGGGAATCAGCAGTACTTC,CASSLDSSGNQQYF
.,TRBJ2-7,TRBV5-1,.,TGCGCCAGCAGCTTTGGGACACGAGGACACGAGCAGTACTTC,CASSFGTRGHEQYF
TRBD2,TRBJ2-3,TRBV25-1,.,TGTGCCAGCAGTCTCGGGGGGGCCCCCACAGATACGCAGTATTTT,CASSLGGAPTDTQYF
TRBD2,TRBJ2-2,TRBV9,.,TGTGCCAGCAGCACACCGTTTGGCGGGGGGGATGAAACCGGGGAGCTGTTTTTT,CASSTPFGGGDETGELFF
.,TRBJ1-3,TRBV6-5,.,TGTGCCAGCAGTACCGGGACTCCCGGAAACACCATATATTTT,CASSTGTPGNTIYF
TRBD1,TRBJ1-4,TRBV28,.,TGTGCCAGCAGTCCCTATACGGGACAGGGCGTCTCAACTAATGAAAAACTGTTTTTT,CASSPYTGQGVSTNEKLFF
.,TRBJ1-4,TRBV11-2,.,TGTGCCAGCAGCTTATTCGCGGGGAAACGAGAAAAACTGTTTTTT,CASSLFAGKREKLFF
TRBD1,TRBJ2-7,TRBV6-6,.,TGTGCCAGCAGTTACTCGAGGACAGGGGCAACCTACGAGCAGTACTTC,CASSYSRTGATYEQYF
.,TRBJ1-4,TRBV18,.,TGTGCCAGCTCACCCTACGGAGGGAGCATCACAACTAATGAAAAACTGTTTTTT,CASSPYGGSITTNEKLFF
.,TRBJ1-5,TRBV27,.,TGTGCCAGCAGTCCATTCCAGAATGATCAGCCCCAGCATTTT,CASSPFQNDQPQHF
.,TRBJ2-7,TRBV4-1,.,TGCGCCAGCAGCCAAGCCGAGGAGGCAGCCTTCGACGAGCAGTACTTC,CASSQAEEAAFDEQYF
TRBD1,TRBJ1-2,TRBV29-1,.,TGCAGCGTTGCTGGGGAGAGACAGGGCCTCTATGGCTACACCTTC,CSVAGERQGLYGYTF
.,TRBJ2-7,TRBV5-6,.,TGTGCCAGCAGCATCGGAGGGCCTTACGAGCAGTACTTC,CASSIGGPYEQYF
.,TRBJ1-1,TRBV9,.,TGTGCCAGCAGCGTAGTGGGGGGACCGGGGCAAGGGAACACTGAAGCTTTCTTT,CASSVVGGPGQGNTEAFF
.,TRBJ1-6,TRBV10-2,.,TGCGCCAGCAGAGAGGTTCTGTATAATTCACCCCTCCACTTT,CASREVLYNSPLHF
.,TRBJ1-4,TRBV4-2,.,TGTGCCAGCAGCCAAGATCGGGGGGCTGCGAGTCTGGAAAAACTGTTTTTT,CASSQDRGAASLEKLFF
.,TRBJ2-1,TRBV11-2,.,TGTGCCAGCAGGAATTGGGGAGGCTCCTACAATGAGCAGTTCTTC,CASRNWGGSYNEQFF
TRBD2,TRBJ2-3,TRBV9,.,TGTGCCAGCAGCGTAGGAGCGGGGGGAGTAGATACGCAGTATTTT,CASSVGAGGVDTQYF
TRBD2,TRBJ2-1,TRBV4-2,.,TGTGCCAGCGCACTTCGGACTAGCGGGAGCCACAATGAGCAGTTCTTC,CASALRTSGSHNEQFF
TRBD1,TRBJ1-2,TRBV7-9,.,TGTGCCAGCAGCTTCCTCCCCACAGGGGCACTCTATGGCTACACCTTC,CASSFLPTGALYGYTF
.,TRBJ2-3,TRBV28,.,TGTGCCAGCAGTTATGAACGGGGAGATACGCAGTATTTT,CASSYERGDTQYF
.,TRBJ1-1,TRBV7-5,few,TGTGTCAGAAGCCAAGACGGGGGGAACCGCGGCACTGAAGCTTTCTTT,CVRSQDGGNRGTEAFF
.,TRBJ2-1,TRBV14,.,TGTGCCAGCAGCCAAATAGCCCCCTCCTACAATGAGCAGTTCTTC,CASSQIAPSYNEQFF
.,TRBJ2-1,TRBV5-1,.,TGCGCCAGCAGATCCGGGACACTCTACAATGAGCAGTTCTTC,CASRSGTLYNEQFF
TRBD2,TRBJ2-3,TRBV13,.,TGTGCCAGCACTTCTAGCGGGGCTACAGATACGCAGTATTTT,CASTSSGATDTQYF
.,TRBJ2-5,TRBV7-9,.,TGTGCCAGCAGCTTAGTGGACAGCCAAGAGACCCAGTACTTC,CASSLVDSQETQYF
.,TRBJ2-7,TRBV10-3,.,TGTGCCATCAGTGTAGGTGGGGAGGCGGTTTACGAGCAGTACTTC,CAISVGGEAVYEQYF
.,TRBJ2-7,TRBV6-1,.,TGTGCCAGCCAGGGGGGTCCGTGGGGCGAGCAGTACTTC,CASQGGPWGEQYF
.,TRBJ2-7,TRBV29-1,once,TGCAGCGTTGAAATCGGCTCCTACGAGCAGTACTTC,CSVEIGSYEQYF
.,TRBJ2-2,TRBV6-5,.,TGTGCCAGCAGTTACGCGACAGTCCCGAACACCGGGGAGCTGTTTTTT,CASSYATVPNTGELFF
TRBD2,TRBJ2-7,TRBV5-4,.,TGTGCCAGCAGCTCAGGGACCGGGAGGGAGCAGTACTTC,CASSSGTGREQYF